This TCR beta chain was found in a study of cytomegalovirus exposure and HLA in healthy donors (dated by TCRdb to about 2017). Regarding the research as a whole: According to an earlier analysis of several hundred of the donors, some 180 million T cells yielded over 100 million unique TCR beta sequences and approximately 280 Gb of sequence data. An early release covering approximately 600 HLA-typed donors comprised 250 to 350 gigabases of sequencing data and roughly 85 million unique TCR sequences. Among the roughly 400 genotyped donors, approximately 76% belonged to the genetic ancestry cluster associated with self-reported Caucasian donors. The study aimed to test whether cataloging public T cell receptors could reveal signatures of past pathogen exposure. The study profiled the T cell repertoires of hundreds of subjects by immunosequencing and related them to cytomegalovirus serostatus. Besides the first cohort of roughly 700 subjects, a separate validation cohort made up of roughly 120 different subjects was used. To predict cytomegalovirus infection status, the study combined high-throughput TCR immunosequencing, statistical association of individual TCRs with disease status, and machine learning. A later analysis re-examined previously published TCR beta repertoires from around 670 donors and added high-resolution HLA genotyping to investigate patterns of TCR occurrence. In the later analysis, no new phenotypic data were used to find candidate immune exposures; instead, reliance was placed on TCR beta sequences and their occurrence across donors. To decide whether each TCR beta V gene segment behaved as functional or pseudogenic, an earlier analysis of nearly 600 of the donors relied on high-throughput TCR beta sequencing. Donor age, sex, ethnicity and CMV serostatus were compiled together with the repertoire data. A later genetic analysis used genome-wide SNP genotypes for about three fifths of the 666 donors, treating that subset as a discovery cohort. Every repertoire in the discovery cohort had been generated on one and the same sequencing platform. HLA typing covered class I and class II loci at four-digit resolution. Typing coverage differed by locus: A, B, C, DRB1 and DQB1 were typed in roughly 629-630 donors, DQA1 in about 550, DPA1 in 600 to 610, and DPB1 in 472. Because of strong linkage in the cohort, 4 to 6 DR-DQ haplotypes were treated as single units for association and clustering. Across some 400 genotyped donors of the cohort, an average of roughly 250,000 unique TCR beta nucleotide sequences per donor were sequenced, and approximately 19% of those sequences were non-productive. The paper's findings and limits, for the study overall: In a later analysis, HLA-associated TCR beta chains were found to be more clonally expanded and to have lower generation probabilities than equally common non-associated chains. A later analysis reported that several top co-occurrence clusters appeared linked to parvovirus B19, influenza, CMV and Epstein-Barr virus. HLA typing was unavailable for some donors at each locus, so association tests used only the typed subset. A further reported finding was that TCR beta sequences accurately predicted the HLA-A and HLA-B alleles for most subjects in the first cohort. Because counts were too low, about 15 rarely observed V segments, including chromosome 9 orphons, were left out of the earlier analysis of some 640 of the donors. The presence/absence analyses assumed that sequencing depth was roughly uniform across donors, and that assumption may not be true. According to a later genetic analysis, donors in an Asian-associated ancestry cluster had fewer N-insertions in productive TCRs than the approximately 610-donor mean. For the cohort, immune exposure information was limited to CMV serostatus. Linkage disequilibrium might explain the correlated functional status among segregating V segments, but an unknown experimental factor could not be excluded. According to the authors, the approach could potentially be generalized to other disease states and immunological phenotypes. Some IMGT-functional V segments, including TRBV6-2 and TRBV6-3, could not be told apart with the 87-base-pair reads, so those segments were excluded. When HLA alleles, especially DR and DQ, strongly co-occurred, TCR associations were difficult to assign to individual alleles. This cohort had only TCR beta chains sequenced, and the lack of alpha or paired-chain data limited which features could be detected. A cluster of highly shared sequence variants was judged likely to represent a technical artifact of the sequencing pipeline. In both the original and validation cohorts, the classifier was reported to diagnose cytomegalovirus status with high specificity and sensitivity. Three of the identified cytomegalovirus-associated TCR beta chains were confirmed in vitro to be specific for cytomegalovirus antigens. In a later analysis, around 17,000 TCR beta sequences were associated with specific HLA alleles at a false discovery rate of 0.05. An association between a missense DCLRE1C variant and V-gene and J-gene trimming of TCR beta chains was found in a later genetic analysis and replicated in an independent cohort. Across donors, most TCR sequences were observed very rarely, whereas some public TCRs were present in many individuals. Most CMV-associated TCR beta chains appeared to be HLA-restricted in a later analysis, and the HLA associations seemed to be driven largely by CMV exposure. The study gave a list of some 150 TCR beta chains associated with cytomegalovirus. An earlier analysis of around 600 of the donors showed that most TCR beta V segments appeared in productive rearrangements either about 87% or about 30% of the time, which broadly matched IMGT annotations. A later analysis found that TCR association rates varied across HLA loci, with DRB1 alleles showing the most associated TCRs and HLA-C alleles the fewest.

The germline V gene provides CDR1 SGHTS and CDR2 YDEGEE. The CDR3 contains 14 residues, cysteine and phenylalanine counted. Only the CDR3 DNA stays, 42 bases, in frame from base 1. V loses 4 bases, J loses 3 bases, and the germline ends lie 14 bases apart. With regard to this clone: Its antigen remains undetermined. No base qualities exist here, and no much larger clone lies one base off it.

The cohort comprised some 700 healthy bone marrow donors. All cohort members were sampled while nominally healthy, although unrecorded immune exposures were likely present. The donor tested CMV seropositive and was one of the 289 seropositive cohort members. Every donor gave a peripheral blood sample, and the peripheral blood mononuclear cells from that sample were used for TCR beta sequencing. Genomic DNA was extracted from the blood cell samples with the Qiagen DNeasy Blood Extraction Kit. Library prep was done by the immunoSEQ multiplex PCR assay. For the multiplex PCR, a mixture combining 60 forward primers for TCR Vbeta segments and 13 reverse primers for TCR Jbeta segments was used. The CDR3 region of rearranged TCR beta genes was amplified from genomic DNA with a multiplex PCR assay. Amplified TCR beta libraries were sequenced as 87-base-pair reads on the Illumina HiSeq System. The paper's processing steps were these. A later analysis tallied about 77 million unique TCR beta chains across the 666 repertoires, and around 10 million of those chains were shared by two or more donors. Raw reads were error-corrected and collapsed into unique sequences with a nearest-neighbor algorithm that merged closely related sequences to remove PCR and sequencing errors. Alignment of CDR3 sequences to IMGT reference sequences was used to assign V, D and J gene segments. Each retained sequence needed at least a six-nucleotide match to both a V gene segment and a J gene segment. A rearrangement counted as productive if the CDR3 had no stop codons and remained in frame with V and J, and every other rearrangement counted as non-productive. CDR3 was defined by IMGT convention, running from the second conserved V-encoded cysteine to the conserved J-encoded phenylalanine. The earlier analysis of about 590 of the donors excluded sequences that lacked an unambiguous match to a single V gene segment. In an earlier analysis of 587 of the donors, V segments were called functional above 56.7% productive rearrangements and were called segregating when the between-donor standard deviation exceeded 5%. To diagnose cytomegalovirus status from the catalog of TCR beta chain sequences, a statistical classification framework was built. In a later analysis, V and J genes were assigned by comparing TCR nucleotide sequences against IMGT/GENE-DB human TR gene sequences. Using the TCRdist pipeline, a later analysis assigned CDR3 sequences along with most-parsimonious VDJ recombination scenarios. A later analysis defined each TCR beta chain by its CDR3 amino acid sequence plus V-gene family, and excluded reads lacking a unique V-gene family. In a later analysis, fewer than 600 highly shared, low-generation-probability nucleotide sequences were removed to address suspected cross-contamination and a sequencing artifact. In a later analysis, a clonal expansion index for each public chain was calculated from normalized within-repertoire ranks of inferred template counts. Generation probabilities in a later analysis came from a VDJ recombination model fitted to out-of-frame rearrangements, and those results were checked against IGoR. In a later analysis, TCR-TCR, TCR-HLA and TCR-CMV co-occurrence was scored with hypergeometric tests, and a repertoire-size bias correction was applied to TCR pairs. False discovery rates were estimated in a later analysis by permuting HLA or CMV assignments 20 times. In a later analysis, co-occurring TCRs were grouped with DBSCAN, and TCRdist sequence similarity was added when clustering was performed within HLA-allele-positive subsets. Repertoires with fewer than 30,000 or more than 120,000 public chains were left out of co-occurrence clustering, as were five repertoires with anomalous nucleotide sharing. TCRdb took over this immuneACCESS table, retaining in-frame rearrangements with V and J assigned. Such tables are incomplete; in checked studies, under half of the missing clones stem from an unresolved V gene, and the remainder is unexplained. That table is the source of V, J and clone size, and D and trimming were worked out from the DNA. The sample has roughly 100,000 clones on record, roughly 77% of them singletons. The top ten constitute 10% of the sample.

The sequence joins TRBV5-8 to TRBJ2-7, with TRBD1 as a weak D call on 5 bases. The clonotype comes from a woman aged 18-29 years in good health and CMV-seropositive. Material for sequencing was PBMCs. The nucleotide sequence reads as follows: TGTGCCAGCAGCCCCGCCCCAGGGATCTACGAGCAGTACTTC. Its amino acids are CASSPAPGIYEQYF.